The next 6 T cell receptor beta chains were all read from a single sample in a study of T-cell reconstitution after alpha-beta-depleted transplantation in children. Unique molecular identifiers were incorporated into the prepared TCRbeta library. TCRdb ran MiXCR on the PCR reads and lists one entry per CDR3 protein. The sample contains about 610,000 distinct CDR3 sequences, 27% of which appear only once. Sequencing was performed on PBMCs, taken before TCRalphabeta/CD19-depleted stem cell transplant. All receptors derive from a boy under two years old with Wiskott-Aldrich syndrome, due to receive a stem cell transplant.

The genes are TRBV4-2 and TRBJ2-1; D is unresolved. Trimming took 1 base from V and 8 from J, leaving 3 bases between them. Germline V gene sequence: CDR1 LGHNA, CDR2 YNFKEQ. This CDR3 has 11 residues. The CDR3 is CASSQADEQFF. As DNA, the CDR3 is TGTGCCAGCAGCCAAGCAGATGAGCAGTTCTTC.

This clonotype was observed a few times. J is TRBJ2-7 and V is TRBV7-3, with a possible D match to TRBD1 (6 bases). Per germline, CDR1 SGHTA and CDR2 FQGTGA. V was cut by 5 bases and J by 1 base, with 12 bases left in between. The CDR3 sequence is 14 residues long. The CDR3 spells CASSQDSWSYEQYF. The CDR3 nucleotides are TGTGCCAGCAGCCAGGACAGTTGGTCCTACGAGCAGTACTTC.

This chain connects TRBV9 to TRBJ2-2; D not resolved. V was cut by 3 bases and J by 5 bases, with 20 bases left in between. Germline CDR1 and CDR2: SGDLS and YYNGEE. This CDR3 has 17 amino acids. The CDR3 loop is CASSAPQQDPLTGELFF. CDR3 DNA sequence: TGTGCCAGCAGCGCACCCCAGCAGGACCCTTTAACCGGGGAGCTGTTTTTT.

This clonotype was counted a few times. The chain is built from TRBV12-3 or TRBV12-4 and TRBJ2-3; D possibly corresponds to TRBD2 (5 bases). The V gene lost 8 bases and the J gene lost 2 bases, with 20 bases spanning the gap. The CDR3 covers 16 residues. The CDR3 region is CASDPTPGINTDTQYF. The CDR3 coding sequence is TGTGCCAGCGACCCCACCCCGGGGATAAACACAGATACGCAGTATTTT.

The rearrangement uses TRBV6-1 and TRBJ2-3; tentative D call: TRBD1 (5 bases). This CDR3 is built from 13 residues. Deletions cut 8 bases from V and 5 bases from J, with 14 bases between. Germline V gene lookup returns CDR1 MNHNS and CDR2 SASEGT. The CDR3 DNA reads as TGTGCCAGCGGGCCAGGGATGATAGATACGCAGTATTTT. Amino acids: CASGPGMIDTQYF.

This clonotype was recorded a few times. The chain couples TRBV7-2 to TRBJ2-3; TRBD1 or TRBD2 may be the D gene (6 bases each). V was cut by 2 bases and J by 6 bases, with 15 bases left in between. The CDR3 covers 15 residues. Germline assignment: CDR1 SGHTA and CDR2 FQGNSA. CDR3 sequence (DNA): TGTGCCAGCAGCTTAAGTACAGGGAGGAGGGATACGCAGTATTTT. Its translation: CASSLSTGRRDTQYF.